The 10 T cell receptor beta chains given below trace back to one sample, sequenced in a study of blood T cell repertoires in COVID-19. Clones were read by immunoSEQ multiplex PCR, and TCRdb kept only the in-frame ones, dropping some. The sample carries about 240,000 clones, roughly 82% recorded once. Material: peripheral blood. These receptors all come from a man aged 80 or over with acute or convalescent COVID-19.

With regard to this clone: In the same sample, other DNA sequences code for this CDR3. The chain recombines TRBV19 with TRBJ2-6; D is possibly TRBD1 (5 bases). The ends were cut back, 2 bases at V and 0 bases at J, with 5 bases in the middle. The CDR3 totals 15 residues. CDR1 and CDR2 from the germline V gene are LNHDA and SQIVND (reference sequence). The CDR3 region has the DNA TGTGCCAGTAGTATAACAGGCTCTGGGGCCAACGTCCTGACTTTC. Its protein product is CASSITGSGANVLTF.

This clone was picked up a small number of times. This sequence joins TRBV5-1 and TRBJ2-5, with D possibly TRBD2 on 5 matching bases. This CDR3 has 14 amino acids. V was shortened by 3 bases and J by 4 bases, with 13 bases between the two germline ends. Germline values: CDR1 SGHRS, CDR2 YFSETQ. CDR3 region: CASSSPGRGETQYF. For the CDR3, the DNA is TGCGCCAGCAGCTCTCCGGGCCGGGGAGAGACCCAGTACTTC.

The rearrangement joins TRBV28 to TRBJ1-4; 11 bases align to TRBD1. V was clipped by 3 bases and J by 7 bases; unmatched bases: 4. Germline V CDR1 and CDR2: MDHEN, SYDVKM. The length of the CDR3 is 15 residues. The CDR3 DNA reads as TGTGCCAGCAGTTTGGGAGGACAGGGGGCTGAAAAACTGTTTTTT. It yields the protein CASSLGGQGAEKLFF.

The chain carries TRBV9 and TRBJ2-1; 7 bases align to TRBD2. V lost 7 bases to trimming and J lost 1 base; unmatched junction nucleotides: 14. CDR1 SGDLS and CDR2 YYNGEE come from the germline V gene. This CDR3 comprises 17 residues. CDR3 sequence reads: CASSLPPAGKSYNEQFF. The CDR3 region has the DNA TGTGCCAGCTCCCTCCCCCCAGCGGGGAAGTCCTACAATGAGCAGTTCTTC. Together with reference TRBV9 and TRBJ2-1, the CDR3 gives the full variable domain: DSGVTQTPKHLITATGQRVTLRCSPRSGDLSVYWYQQSLDQGLQFLIQYYNGEERAKGNILERFSAQQFPDLHSELNLSSLELGDSALYFCASSLPPAGKSYNEQFFGPGTRLTVL.

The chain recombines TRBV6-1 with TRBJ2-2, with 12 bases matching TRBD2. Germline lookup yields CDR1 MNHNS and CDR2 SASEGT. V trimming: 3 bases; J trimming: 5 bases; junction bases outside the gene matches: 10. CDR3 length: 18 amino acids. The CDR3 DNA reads TGTGCCAGCAGTGAGCTAGCGGGAGGGCCCTTGGTGACCGGGGAGCTGTTTTTT. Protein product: CASSELAGGPLVTGELFF.

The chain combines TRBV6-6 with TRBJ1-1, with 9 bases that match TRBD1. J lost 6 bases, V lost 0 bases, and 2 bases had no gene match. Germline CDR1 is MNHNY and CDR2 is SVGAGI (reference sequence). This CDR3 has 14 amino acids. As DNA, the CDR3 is TGTGCCAGCAGTTACTCAGACAGGGGGTCTGAAGCTTTCTTT. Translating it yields CASSYSDRGSEAFF.

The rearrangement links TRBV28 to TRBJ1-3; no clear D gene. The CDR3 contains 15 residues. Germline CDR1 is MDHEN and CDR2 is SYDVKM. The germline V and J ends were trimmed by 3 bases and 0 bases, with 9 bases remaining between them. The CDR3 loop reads CASSFTVNSGNTIYF. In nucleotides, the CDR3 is TGTGCCAGCAGTTTTACAGTGAACTCTGGAAACACCATATATTTT.

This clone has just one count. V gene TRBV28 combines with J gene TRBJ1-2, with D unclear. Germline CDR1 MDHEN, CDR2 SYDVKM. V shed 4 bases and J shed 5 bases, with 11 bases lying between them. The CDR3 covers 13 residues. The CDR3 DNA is TGTGCCAGCAGTTATACCGGCGGGTATGGCTACACCTTC. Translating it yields CASSYTGGYGYTF.

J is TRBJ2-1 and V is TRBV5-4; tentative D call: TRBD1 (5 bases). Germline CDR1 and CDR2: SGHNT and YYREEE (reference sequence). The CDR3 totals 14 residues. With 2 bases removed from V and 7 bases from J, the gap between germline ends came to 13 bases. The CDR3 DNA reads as TGTGCCAGCAGCTTAAAACAGGTGGGAAATGAGCAGTTCTTC. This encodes CASSLKQVGNEQFF. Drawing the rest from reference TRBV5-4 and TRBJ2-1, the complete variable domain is ETGVTQSPTHLIKTRGQQVTLRCSSQSGHNTVSWYQQALGQGPQFIFQYYREEENGRGNFPPRFSGLQFPNYSSELNVNALELDDSALYLCASSLKQVGNEQFFGPGTRLTVL.

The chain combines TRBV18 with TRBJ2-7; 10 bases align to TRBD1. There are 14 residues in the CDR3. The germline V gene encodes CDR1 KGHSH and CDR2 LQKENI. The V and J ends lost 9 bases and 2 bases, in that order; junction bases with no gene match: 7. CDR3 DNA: TGTGCCAGTTCAACCGGGACAGGGGCCTACGAGCAGTACTTC. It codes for CASSTGTGAYEQYF.